The clone carrying this TCR beta chain has more than one count but fewer than ten. Its target is not known. The record originates from a study of T cells in Graves' hyperthyroidism and ophthalmopathy. Clinicians diagnosed patients from clinical symptoms, serum thyroxine and TRAb, thyroid ultrasound and orbital computed tomography. CDR1 SGHDT and CDR2 YYEEEE come from the germline V gene. The CDR3 contains 14 residues. V was trimmed by 1 base and J by 3 bases, leaving 10 bases between them. Overall study results and limits: Patients with ophthalmopathy were separated from those with stable hyperthyroidism by a 13 V-J model.

Amplification of TCR beta CDR3 regions was performed using RNA transcripts as template. TCR CDR3 regions were first amplified by RT-PCR with HTBI primers. MiXCR, applied by TCRdb to the multiplex PCR reads, yields one record per CDR3 protein. The data show about 360,000 distinct CDR3 sequences, with 20% to 30% seen just once and around four fifths held by the top ten. The sequence was collected from a man over 45 with Graves' hyperthyroidism. V usage is TRBV5-6 and J usage is TRBJ1-2; D is undetermined. Source material: blood. The CDR3 bases are TGTGCCAGCAGCTTGTATCCAGACCACTATGGCTACACCTTC. Translating gives CASSLYPDHYGYTF.